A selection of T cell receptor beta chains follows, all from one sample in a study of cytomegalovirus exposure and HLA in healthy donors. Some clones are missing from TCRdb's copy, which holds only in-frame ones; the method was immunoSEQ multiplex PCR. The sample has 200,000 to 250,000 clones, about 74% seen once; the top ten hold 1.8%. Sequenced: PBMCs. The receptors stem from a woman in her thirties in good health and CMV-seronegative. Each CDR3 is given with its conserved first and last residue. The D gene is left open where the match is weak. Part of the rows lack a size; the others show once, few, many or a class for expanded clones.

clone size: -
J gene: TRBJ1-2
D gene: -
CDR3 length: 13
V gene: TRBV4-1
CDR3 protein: CASSQGGNYGYTF
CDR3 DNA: TGCGCCAGCAGCCAAGGAGGGAACTATGGCTACACCTTC

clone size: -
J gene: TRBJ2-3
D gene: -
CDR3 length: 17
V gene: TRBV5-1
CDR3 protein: CASSIGSSKEYTDTQYF
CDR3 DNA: TGCGCCAGCAGCATCGGGAGTTCGAAAGAATACACAGATACGCAGTATTTT

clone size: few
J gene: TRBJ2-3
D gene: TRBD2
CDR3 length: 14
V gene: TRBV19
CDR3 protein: CASSIRGGTDTQYF
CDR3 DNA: TGTGCCAGTAGTATCCGGGGGGGCACAGATACGCAGTATTTT

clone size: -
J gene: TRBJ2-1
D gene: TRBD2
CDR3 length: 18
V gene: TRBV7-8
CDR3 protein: CASSQAGLGLSSYNEQFF
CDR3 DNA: TGTGCCAGCAGCCAGGCGGGACTAGGATTGAGCTCCTACAATGAGCAGTTCTTC

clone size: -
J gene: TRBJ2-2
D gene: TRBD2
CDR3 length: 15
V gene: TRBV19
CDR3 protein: CASSISSGAPGELFF
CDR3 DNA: TGTGCCAGTAGTATATCTAGCGGGGCCCCCGGGGAGCTGTTTTTT

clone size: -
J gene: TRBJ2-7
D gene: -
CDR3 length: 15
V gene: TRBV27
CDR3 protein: CASSWAGDRLHEQYF
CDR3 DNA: TGTGCCAGCAGTTGGGCAGGGGATCGTTTGCACGAGCAGTACTTC

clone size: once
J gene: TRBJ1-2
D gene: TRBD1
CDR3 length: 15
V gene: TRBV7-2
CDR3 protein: CASSLGGTGDYGYTF
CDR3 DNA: TGTGCCAGCAGCTTAGGTGGGACAGGGGACTATGGCTACACCTTC

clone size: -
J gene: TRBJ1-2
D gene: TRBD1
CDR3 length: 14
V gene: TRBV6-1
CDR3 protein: CASSQGARSYGYTF
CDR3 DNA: TGTGCCAGCAGCCAGGGGGCGCGTTCCTATGGCTACACCTTC

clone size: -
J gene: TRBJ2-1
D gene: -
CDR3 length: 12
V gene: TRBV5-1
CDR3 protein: CASSLQGNEQFF
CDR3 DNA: TGCGCCAGCAGCTTACAGGGTAACGAGCAGTTCTTC

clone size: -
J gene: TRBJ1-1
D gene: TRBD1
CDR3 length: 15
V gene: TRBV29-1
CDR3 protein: CSVDRDRVMGTEAFF
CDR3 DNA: TGCAGCGTGGATAGGGACAGGGTGATGGGCACTGAAGCTTTCTTT

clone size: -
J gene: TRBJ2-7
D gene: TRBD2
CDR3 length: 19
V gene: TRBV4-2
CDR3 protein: CASSQETLLAGGPPYEQYF
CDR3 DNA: TGTGCCAGCAGCCAAGAAACCCTACTAGCGGGAGGGCCCCCCTACGAGCAGTACTTC

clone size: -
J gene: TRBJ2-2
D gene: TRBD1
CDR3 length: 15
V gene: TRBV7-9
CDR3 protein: CASSYYRGITGELFF
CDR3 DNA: TGTGCCAGCAGCTACTACAGGGGGATTACCGGGGAGCTGTTTTTT

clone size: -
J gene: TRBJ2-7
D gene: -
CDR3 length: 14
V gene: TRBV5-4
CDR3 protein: CASSLVGEAYEQYF
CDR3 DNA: TGTGCCAGCAGCTTGGTAGGGGAGGCCTACGAGCAGTACTTC

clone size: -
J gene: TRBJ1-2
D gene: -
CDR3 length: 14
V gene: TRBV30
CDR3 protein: CATAGGLTNYGYTF
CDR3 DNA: TGTGCCACGGCGGGGGGGCTTACTAACTATGGCTACACCTTC

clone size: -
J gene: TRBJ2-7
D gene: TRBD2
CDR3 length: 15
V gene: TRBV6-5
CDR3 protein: CASSPSGSFSYEQYF
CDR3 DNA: TGTGCCAGCAGCCCTAGCGGGAGTTTCTCCTACGAGCAGTACTTC

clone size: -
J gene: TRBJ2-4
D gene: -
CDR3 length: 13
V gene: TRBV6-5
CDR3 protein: CASRISGLNIQYF
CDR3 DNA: TGTGCCAGCAGGATCAGTGGCCTAAACATTCAGTACTTC

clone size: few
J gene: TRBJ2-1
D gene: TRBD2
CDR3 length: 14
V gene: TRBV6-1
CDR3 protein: CASSEGGPYNEQFF
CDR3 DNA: TGTGCCAGCAGTGAGGGAGGGCCTTACAATGAGCAGTTCTTC

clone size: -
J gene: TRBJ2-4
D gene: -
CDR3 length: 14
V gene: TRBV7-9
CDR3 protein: CASSLDRAKNIQYF
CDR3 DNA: TGTGCCAGCAGCTTAGACAGGGCCAAAAACATTCAGTACTTC

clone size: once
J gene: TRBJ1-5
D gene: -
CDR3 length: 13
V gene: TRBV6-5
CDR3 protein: CASRGHSNQPQHF
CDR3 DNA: TGTGCCAGCAGGGGACATAGCAATCAGCCCCAGCATTTT

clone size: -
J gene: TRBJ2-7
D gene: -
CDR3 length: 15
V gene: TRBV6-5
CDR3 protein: CASSSGGGSSYEQYF
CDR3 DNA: TGTGCCAGCAGTTCAGGAGGCGGGTCCTCCTACGAGCAGTACTTC

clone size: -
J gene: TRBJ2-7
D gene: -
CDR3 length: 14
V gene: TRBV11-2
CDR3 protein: CASSSSTVTYEQYF
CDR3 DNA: TGTGCCAGCAGCTCTTCTACGGTTACCTACGAGCAGTACTTC

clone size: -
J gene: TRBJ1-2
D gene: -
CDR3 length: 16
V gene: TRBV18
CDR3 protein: CASSPDTPGANYGYTF
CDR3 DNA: TGTGCCAGCTCACCAGATACACCTGGAGCTAACTATGGCTACACCTTC

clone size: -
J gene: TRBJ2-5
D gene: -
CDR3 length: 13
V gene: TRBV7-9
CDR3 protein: CASSFPNQETQYF
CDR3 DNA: TGTGCCAGCAGCTTCCCAAATCAAGAGACCCAGTACTTC

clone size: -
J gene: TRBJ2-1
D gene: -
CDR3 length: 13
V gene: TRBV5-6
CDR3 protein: CASSLEWGDEQFF
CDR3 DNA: TGTGCCAGCAGCTTGGAATGGGGGGATGAGCAGTTCTTC

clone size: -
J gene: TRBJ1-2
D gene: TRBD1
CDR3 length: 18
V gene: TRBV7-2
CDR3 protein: CASSLAPGTGGLGYGYTF
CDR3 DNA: TGTGCCAGCAGCTTAGCTCCCGGGACAGGGGGCCTGGGGTATGGCTACACCTTC

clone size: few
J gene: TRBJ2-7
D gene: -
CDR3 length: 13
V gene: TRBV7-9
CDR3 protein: CASSLDLTYEQYF
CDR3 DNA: TGTGCCAGCAGCTTAGACTTGACCTACGAGCAGTACTTC

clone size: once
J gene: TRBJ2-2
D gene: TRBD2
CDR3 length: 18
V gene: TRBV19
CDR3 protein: CASSTYGLAGDGTGELFF
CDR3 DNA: TGTGCCAGTAGTACCTACGGACTAGCGGGAGACGGGACCGGGGAGCTGTTTTTT

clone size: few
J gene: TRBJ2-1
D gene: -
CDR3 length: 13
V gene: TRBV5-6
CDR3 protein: CASSLDSYNEQFF
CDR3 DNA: TGTGCCAGCAGCTTGGACAGTTACAATGAGCAGTTCTTC

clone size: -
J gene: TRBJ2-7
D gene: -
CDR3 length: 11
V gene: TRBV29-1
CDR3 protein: CSVPDRSEQYF
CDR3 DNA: TGCAGCGTACCCGACAGGTCCGAGCAGTACTTC

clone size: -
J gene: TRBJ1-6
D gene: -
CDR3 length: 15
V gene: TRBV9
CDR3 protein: CASSVDEGANSPLHF
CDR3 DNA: TGTGCCAGCAGCGTAGATGAGGGAGCGAATTCACCCCTCCACTTT

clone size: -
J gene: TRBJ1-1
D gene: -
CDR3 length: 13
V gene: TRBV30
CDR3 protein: CAYRTDTNTEAFF
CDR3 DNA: TGTGCCTACAGGACAGATACCAACACTGAAGCTTTCTTT

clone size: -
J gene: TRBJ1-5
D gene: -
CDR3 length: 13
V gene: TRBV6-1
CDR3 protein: CASSSTGNQPQHF
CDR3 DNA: TGTGCCAGCAGCAGTACAGGGAATCAGCCCCAGCATTTT

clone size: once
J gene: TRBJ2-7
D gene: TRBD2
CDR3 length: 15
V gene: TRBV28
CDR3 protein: CASSPPSGSLLEQYF
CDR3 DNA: TGTGCCAGCAGTCCCCCTAGCGGGAGCTTGCTCGAGCAGTACTTC

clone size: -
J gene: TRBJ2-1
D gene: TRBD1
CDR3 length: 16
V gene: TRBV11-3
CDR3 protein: CASRQAHRGGKDEQFF
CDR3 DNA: TGTGCCAGCAGGCAAGCACACAGGGGTGGAAAAGATGAGCAGTTCTTC

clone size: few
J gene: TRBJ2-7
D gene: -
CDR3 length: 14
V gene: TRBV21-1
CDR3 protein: CASRRTGEGLEQYF
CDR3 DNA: TGTGCCAGCAGGAGGACAGGGGAGGGACTCGAGCAGTACTTC

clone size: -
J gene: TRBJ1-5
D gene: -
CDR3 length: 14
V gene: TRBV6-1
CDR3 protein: CASSAWREDQSQHF
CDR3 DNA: TGTGCCAGCAGTGCGTGGAGGGAAGATCAGTCCCAGCATTTT

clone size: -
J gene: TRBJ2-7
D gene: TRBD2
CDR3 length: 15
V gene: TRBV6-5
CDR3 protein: CASSSEAGGVGEQYF
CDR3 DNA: TGTGCCAGCAGTTCCGAAGCGGGAGGGGTGGGGGAGCAGTACTTC

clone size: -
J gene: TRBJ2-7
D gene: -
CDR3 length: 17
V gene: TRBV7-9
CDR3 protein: CASSQSTGLTISYEQYF
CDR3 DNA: TGTGCCAGCAGCCAGTCCACGGGACTCACCATCTCCTACGAGCAGTACTTC

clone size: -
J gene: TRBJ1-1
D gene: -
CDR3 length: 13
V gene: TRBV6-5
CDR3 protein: CASSYGVGTEAFF
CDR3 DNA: TGTGCCAGCAGTTACGGAGTCGGCACTGAAGCTTTCTTT

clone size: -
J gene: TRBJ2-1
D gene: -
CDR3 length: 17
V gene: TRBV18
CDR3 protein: CASSPQGMGSSYNEQFF
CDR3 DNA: TGTGCCAGCTCACCACAAGGAATGGGCAGCTCCTACAATGAGCAGTTCTTC

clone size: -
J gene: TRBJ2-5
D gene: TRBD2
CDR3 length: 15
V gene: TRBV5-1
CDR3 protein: CASSLGGRSAETQYF
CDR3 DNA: TGCGCCAGCAGCTTGGGCGGGAGATCTGCGGAGACCCAGTACTTC

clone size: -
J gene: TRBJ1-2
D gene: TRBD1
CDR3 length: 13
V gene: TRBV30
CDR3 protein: CAWSRGQGGGYTF
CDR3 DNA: TGTGCCTGGAGTAGAGGACAGGGAGGTGGCTACACCTTC

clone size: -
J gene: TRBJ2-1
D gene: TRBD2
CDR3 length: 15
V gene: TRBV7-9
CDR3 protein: CASSLGASGSSEQFF
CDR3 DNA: TGTGCCAGCAGCTTAGGGGCTAGCGGGAGCTCCGAGCAGTTCTTC

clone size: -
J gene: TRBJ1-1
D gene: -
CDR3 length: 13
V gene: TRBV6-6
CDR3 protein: CASSYSGSGYAFF
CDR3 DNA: TGTGCCAGCAGTTACTCGGGCAGCGGATATGCTTTCTTT

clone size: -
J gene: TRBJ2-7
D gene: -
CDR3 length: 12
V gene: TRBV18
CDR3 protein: CASRGHSYEQYF
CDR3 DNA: TGTGCCAGCCGGGGACACTCCTACGAGCAGTACTTC

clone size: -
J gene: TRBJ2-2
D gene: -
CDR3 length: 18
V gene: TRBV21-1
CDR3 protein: CASSKGPESGSTSGELFF
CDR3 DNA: TGTGCCAGCAGCAAAGGCCCGGAGAGCGGGAGTACGAGCGGGGAGCTGTTTTTT

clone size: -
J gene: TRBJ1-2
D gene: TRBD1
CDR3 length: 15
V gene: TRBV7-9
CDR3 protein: CASSLGQGISYGYTF
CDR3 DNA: TGTGCCAGCAGCTTGGGACAGGGGATAAGCTATGGCTACACCTTC

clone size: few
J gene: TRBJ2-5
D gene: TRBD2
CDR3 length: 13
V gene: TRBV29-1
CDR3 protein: CSAYRAGGETQYF
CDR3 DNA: TGCAGCGCCTACAGAGCGGGAGGAGAGACCCAGTACTTC

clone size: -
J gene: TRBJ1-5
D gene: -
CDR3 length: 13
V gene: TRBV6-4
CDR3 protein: CASSADTHQPQHF
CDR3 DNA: TGTGCCAGCAGTGCGGACACTCATCAGCCCCAGCATTTT

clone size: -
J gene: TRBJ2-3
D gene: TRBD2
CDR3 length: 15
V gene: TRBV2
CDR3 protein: CASRGTSGRSDTQYF
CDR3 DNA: TGTGCCAGCAGGGGGACTAGCGGGAGATCCGATACGCAGTATTTT

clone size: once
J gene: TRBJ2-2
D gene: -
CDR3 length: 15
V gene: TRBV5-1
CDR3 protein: CASSLGTTNTGELFF
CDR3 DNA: TGCGCCAGCAGCCTGGGGACAACGAACACCGGGGAGCTGTTTTTT

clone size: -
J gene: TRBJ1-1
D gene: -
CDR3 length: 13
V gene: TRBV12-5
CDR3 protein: CASALDKNTEAFF
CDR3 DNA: TGTGCTAGTGCCCTTGACAAGAACACTGAAGCTTTCTTT

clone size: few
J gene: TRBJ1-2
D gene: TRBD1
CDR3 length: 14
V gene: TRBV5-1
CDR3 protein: CASSFMAGGAGYTF
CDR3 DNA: TGCGCCAGCAGCTTTATGGCAGGGGGTGCTGGCTACACCTTC

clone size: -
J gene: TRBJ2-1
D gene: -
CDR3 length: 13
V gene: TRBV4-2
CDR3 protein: CASSQVGSFEQFF
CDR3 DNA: TGTGCCAGCAGCCAAGTTGGTAGTTTTGAGCAGTTCTTC